What follows are 17 T cell receptor beta chains derived from one specimen sequenced in a study of blood T cells in healthy people across ages. Primers used in a second PCR of roughly 7 to 12 cycles were a sample-barcoded 5' primer and a J-beta primer mix. TCRdb ran MiXCR on the 5' RACE reads and lists one entry per CDR3 protein. The sample lists 1.5 million to 2 million distinct CDR3 sequences; about 49% were seen once. The specimen was blood. The receptors shown here come from a woman aged 40-49 years in good health.

The chain uses TRBV9 and TRBJ2-6, with D maybe TRBD1 (5 bases). In germline, CDR1 is SGDLS, CDR2 YYNGEE. The CDR3 extends over 18 amino acids. V lost 0 bases and J 0 bases, leaving 13 bases between the germline ends. In DNA form, the CDR3 reads TGTGCCAGCAGCGTAGTTGCAGGGAAAAGCTCTGGGGCCAACGTCCTGACTTTC. It specifies CASSVVAGKSSGANVLTF.

The chain combines TRBV4-2 with TRBJ2-1, with D unresolved. V lost 0 bases and J lost 9, with 12 bases in between. Germline V gives CDR1 LGHNA, CDR2 YNFKEQ. This CDR3 is 14 amino acids long. The DNA for the CDR3 is TGTGCCAGCAGCCAAGATACGTTCCGCACTGAGCAGTTCTTC. It yields the protein CASSQDTFRTEQFF.

This chain joins TRBV27 and TRBJ1-2; TRBD1 is a possible D gene (5 bases). CDR3 length equals 12 residues. In germline, CDR1 is MNHEY, CDR2 SMNVEV (reference sequence). V lost 5 bases and J 12 bases, leaving 16 bases between the germline ends. The CDR3 is CASSPHKKDNTF. DNA for the CDR3: TGTGCCAGCAGTCCCCATAAAAAGGACAACACCTTC.

The V and J genes are TRBV28 and TRBJ2-7; D not certain. There are 14 residues in the CDR3. V was shortened by 3 bases and J by 3 bases, with 12 bases between the two germline ends. CDR1 and CDR2 (germline): MDHEN, SYDVKM. The CDR3 DNA reads as TGTGCCAGCAGTTTTACCGGGCCTCTCTACGAGCAGTACTTC. Its protein is CASSFTGPLYEQYF.

The CDR3 coding sequence is TGCGCCAGCAGCCAAGGGACAGAAGTCTACGAGCAGTACTTC. This gives the protein CASSQGTEVYEQYF. The chain combines TRBV4-1 with TRBJ2-7, with a possible D match to TRBD1 (6 bases). Germline V gene data show CDR1 as MGHRA and CDR2 as YSYEKL. V was trimmed by 1 base and J by 3 bases, leaving 10 bases between them. The CDR3 loop spans 14 amino acids.

The table lists this clonotype with a few counts. This chain links TRBV12-3 or TRBV12-4 with TRBJ2-5; 10 bases are a match to TRBD1. This CDR3 contains 15 residues. V lost 2 bases to trimming and J lost 5 bases; unmatched junction nucleotides: 5. Here the CDR3 DNA reads TGTGCCAGCAGTTTAATGGGACAGGGGCTGGAGACCCAGTACTTC. Translation: CASSLMGQGLETQYF.

A few counts support this clonotype. The chain joins TRBV28 to TRBJ2-4, with D tentatively TRBD2 (6 bases). The J call may be mistaken, given a closer DNA end match to TRBJ2-5. The CDR3 sequence is 15 residues long. CDR1 is MDHEN, CDR2 SYDVKM, per germline. This CDR3 reads CASSWVGGARETQYF. The CDR3 DNA reads as TGTGCCAGCAGTTGGGTAGGAGGGGCACGGGAGACCCAGTACTTC.

The chain is built from TRBV4-2 and TRBJ2-7, with D possibly being TRBD1 (5 bases). Trimming left V 0 bases short and J 1 base short, with 13 bases between. This CDR3 is built from 16 residues. Germline CDR1 is LGHNA and CDR2 is YNFKEQ. CDR3 loop: CASSQDLRGKSYEQYF. In DNA form, the CDR3 reads TGTGCCAGCAGCCAAGATCTAAGGGGCAAATCCTACGAGCAGTACTTC.

The chain links TRBV10-3 to TRBJ2-7; either TRBD1 or TRBD2 may supply D (6 bases each). This CDR3 is built from 14 residues. Trimming removed 2 bases at V and 3 bases at J, with 11 bases between. CDR1 is ENHRY and CDR2 is SYGVKD in the germline V gene. Here the CDR3 DNA reads TGTGCCATCAGTGAGGCGGGACAACGCTACGAGCAGTACTTC. Its translation: CAISEAGQRYEQYF.

This clonotype was picked up a small number of times. The V call is TRBV12-3 or TRBV12-4, the J call TRBJ2-3; 8 nucleotides line up with TRBD1. J gave up 5 bases and V 5 bases, and 12 bases lay outside the gene matches. The CDR3 is 16 amino acids. The CDR3 sequence is CASSHPTGAVGDTQYF. In nucleotides, the CDR3 is TGTGCCAGCAGTCACCCGACAGGGGCTGTTGGAGATACGCAGTATTTT.

This chain uses TRBV29-1 with TRBJ2-1; 9 bases match TRBD1. Matching the DNA end better, TRBJ2-7 makes the J call doubtful. Germline-derived CDR1 and CDR2 are SQVTM and ANQGSEA. This CDR3 has 12 residues. CDR3 sequence reads: CSAGTGYNEQYF. In DNA, the CDR3 is TGCAGCGCCGGGACAGGGTACAATGAGCAGTACTTC.

The V and J genes are TRBV7-7 and TRBJ2-1; TRBD2 might be the D (7 bases). CDR3 length: 13 amino acids. CDR1 and CDR2 from the germline V gene are SSHAT and FNYEAQ (reference sequence). The CDR3 sequence: CAIRRGAENEQFF. For the CDR3, the DNA is TGTGCTATTCGACGGGGGGCAGAAAATGAGCAGTTCTTC.

This rearrangement joins TRBV3-1 to TRBJ2-5; the D gene is possibly TRBD2 (6 bases). The germline V gene encodes CDR1 LGHDT and CDR2 YNNKEL (reference sequence). The V end lost 1 base, the J end lost 4 bases, and 10 bases lay between the germline ends. This CDR3 contains 14 residues. The CDR3 coding sequence is TGTGCCAGCAGCCAAGTCGGAGGGTTAGAGACCCAGTACTTC. Protein sequence: CASSQVGGLETQYF.

This chain connects TRBV9 to TRBJ2-1, with 8 bases fitting TRBD1. This CDR3 spans 14 amino acids. The germline V gene encodes CDR1 SGDLS and CDR2 YYNGEE. Trimming took 5 bases from V and 5 from J; bases not matched to a gene: 6. CDR3 in amino acids: CASSDRQGNNEQFF. The CDR3 DNA reads TGTGCCAGCAGTGACCGACAGGGGAACAATGAGCAGTTCTTC.

The chain is built from TRBV28 and TRBJ2-5, with D perhaps matching TRBD1 or TRBD2 (6 bases each). Germline V gives CDR1 MDHEN, CDR2 SYDVKM. The V gene lost 4 bases and the J gene lost 11 bases, with 23 bases spanning the gap. The CDR3 runs to 15 residues. CDR3 amino acids: CASSSAGQVYNEQYF. The CDR3, as DNA: TGTGCCAGCAGTTCCGCGGGACAAGTCTACAATGAGCAGTACTTC.

Points on this clonotype: A single base separates this from a much larger clone, so it may be a read error. J is TRBJ2-4 and V is TRBV29-1, with 9 bases aligning to TRBD2. The J call is doubtful: the DNA matches TRBJ2-7 better. The CDR3 is made up of 13 amino acids. The germline CDR1 and CDR2 sequences are SQVTM and ANQGSEA. Written as DNA, the CDR3 is TGCAGCGCTGGACGAGCGGGGGGATACGAGCAGTACTTC. It is translated as CSAGRAGGYEQYF.

This clonotype turned up a few times. The V call is TRBV29-1, the J call TRBJ1-4; D gene unclear. From germline, CDR1 is SQVTM and CDR2 ANQGSEA. V was pared by 4 bases and J by 0 bases, with 12 bases between. The CDR3 has 15 residues. The CDR3 sequence: CSVGNRSPTNEKLFF. As DNA, the CDR3 is TGCAGCGTTGGCAACCGCAGCCCAACTAATGAAAAACTGTTTTTT.